This entry lists 2 T cell receptor beta chains sequenced from one sample in a study of blood T cell repertoires in COVID-19. The method was immunoSEQ multiplex PCR; TCRdb's version includes in-frame clones alone and lacks a portion of them. The sample consists of over 300,000 clones, about 90% of them appearing once. The sequencing input was peripheral blood. The receptors derive from a man in his late teens or twenties who had recovered from COVID-19.

V and J are TRBV2 and TRBJ2-5; possibly TRBD2 for D (6 bases). The germline V gene encodes CDR1 SNHLY and CDR2 FYNNEI. The CDR3 totals 15 residues. The germline V and J ends were trimmed by 3 bases and 1 base, with 12 bases remaining between them. The CDR3 loop is CASSEERRAQETQYF. The CDR3 coding sequence is TGTGCCAGCAGTGAGGAGAGGAGGGCCCAAGAGACCCAGTACTTC.

The chain combines TRBV24-1 with TRBJ2-5; TRBD2 is a possible D gene (5 bases). The germline V gene has CDR1 KGHDR and CDR2 SFDVKD. V lost 0 bases and J lost 4, with 17 bases in between. The CDR3 contains 17 residues. The CDR3 loop reads CATSDLQSRGFRETQYF. The DNA of the CDR3 is TGTGCCACCAGTGATTTGCAGAGCCGGGGATTCAGAGAGACCCAGTACTTC.